These T cell receptor beta chains were read from a single sample in a study of shared clonotypes between healthy human individuals. Sequenced by immunoSEQ multiplex PCR; TCRdb stores in-frame clones only, minus some. Among about 2.4 million clones, 80% to 95% were seen once, and the ten largest hold 0.35% to 0.45%. Sequencing was performed on naive CD4+ T cells from PBMCs. These receptors originate from a man between 18 and 35 years old in good health. Some clones in this sample may be carry-over from other donors' samples. CDR3s include the opening cysteine and the closing phenylalanine or tryptophan. The D gene is left open where the match is weak. A row's size may be missing; if present it is once, few, many or a size class.

J: TRBJ2-7
length: 15
D: TRBD2
size: NA
V: TRBV5-4
CDR3: CASSTTSGSVYEQYF
DNA: TGTGCCAGCAGTACGACTAGCGGGAGTGTCTACGAGCAGTACTTC

J: TRBJ2-7
length: 17
D: NA
size: NA
V: TRBV9
CDR3: CASSPRASPGRSYEQYF
DNA: TGTGCCAGCAGCCCGCGGGCCTCTCCGGGACGTTCCTACGAGCAGTACTTC

J: TRBJ2-1
length: 16
D: TRBD1
size: NA
V: TRBV14
CDR3: CASSQDKGQVYNEQFF
DNA: TGTGCCAGCAGCCAAGATAAGGGACAGGTGTACAATGAGCAGTTCTTC

J: TRBJ2-7
length: 14
D: NA
size: once
V: TRBV5-4
CDR3: CASSQGLAAYEQYF
DNA: TGTGCCAGCAGCCAGGGACTTGCTGCCTACGAGCAGTACTTC

J: TRBJ2-5
length: 15
D: TRBD2
size: NA
V: TRBV6-1
CDR3: CASAYGGTMGETQYF
DNA: TGTGCCAGCGCATACGGGGGGACGATGGGGGAGACCCAGTACTTC

J: TRBJ2-5
length: 15
D: TRBD2
size: NA
V: TRBV19
CDR3: CASRARREGPETQYF
DNA: TGTGCCAGTAGAGCGCGCAGGGAGGGCCCGGAGACCCAGTACTTC

J: TRBJ1-5
length: 19
D: NA
size: NA
V: TRBV28
CDR3: CASSLNLGDSSDANQPQHF
DNA: TGTGCCAGCAGTTTAAATTTAGGAGACTCATCGGATGCCAATCAGCCCCAGCATTTT

J: TRBJ2-1
length: 14
D: NA
size: NA
V: TRBV5-4
CDR3: CASSLEGSYNEQFF
DNA: TGTGCCAGCAGCTTGGAGGGGTCCTACAATGAGCAGTTCTTC

J: TRBJ1-4
length: 14
D: NA
size: few
V: TRBV28
CDR3: CASSPRSLGEKLFF
DNA: TGTGCCAGCAGTCCCCGGAGTTTAGGGGAAAAACTGTTTTTT

J: TRBJ2-3
length: 15
D: NA
size: NA
V: TRBV7-3
CDR3: CASSLLGSSTDTQYF
DNA: TGTGCCAGCAGCCTACTAGGGTCTAGCACAGATACGCAGTATTTT

J: TRBJ2-7
length: 17
D: TRBD2
size: NA
V: TRBV5-1
CDR3: CASSFVLAGASSYEQYF
DNA: TGCGCCAGCAGCTTCGTACTAGCGGGAGCCAGCTCCTACGAGCAGTACTTC

J: TRBJ2-1
length: 15
D: NA
size: NA
V: TRBV7-9
CDR3: CASSSVLSSYNEQFF
DNA: TGTGCCAGCAGCTCGGTTCTAAGCTCCTACAATGAGCAGTTCTTC

J: TRBJ2-1
length: 17
D: NA
size: once
V: TRBV5-1
CDR3: CASTLTILTSSYNEQFF
DNA: TGCGCCAGCACTTTAACCATACTCACCAGCTCCTACAATGAGCAGTTCTTC

J: TRBJ2-1
length: 12
D: NA
size: NA
V: TRBV4-3
CDR3: CASSQDRREQFF
DNA: TGCGCCAGCAGCCAAGATCGGAGGGAGCAGTTCTTC

J: TRBJ1-5
length: 12
D: NA
size: NA
V: TRBV6-6
CDR3: CASLKEGQPQHF
DNA: TGTGCCAGCCTAAAGGAGGGGCAGCCCCAGCATTTT

J: TRBJ2-1
length: 15
D: NA
size: NA
V: TRBV4-1
CDR3: CASSQRASSYNEQFF
DNA: TGCGCCAGCAGCCAACGAGCGAGCTCCTACAATGAGCAGTTCTTC

J: TRBJ2-6
length: 15
D: NA
size: NA
V: TRBV9
CDR3: CASSVDRAGANVLTF
DNA: TGTGCCAGCAGCGTAGATAGGGCTGGGGCCAACGTCCTGACTTTC

J: TRBJ2-2
length: 19
D: TRBD2
size: NA
V: TRBV5-6
CDR3: CASSSMRTSGRIDTGELFF
DNA: TGTGCCAGCAGCTCCATGCGGACTAGCGGGAGAATCGACACCGGGGAGCTGTTTTTT

J: TRBJ2-3
length: 13
D: NA
size: once
V: TRBV7-3
CDR3: CASSSGGADTQYF
DNA: TGTGCCAGCAGCTCGGGGGGCGCAGATACGCAGTATTTT

J: TRBJ2-3
length: 15
D: TRBD1
size: NA
V: TRBV10-3
CDR3: CAISGGTGSTDTQYF
DNA: TGTGCCATCAGTGGGGGGACAGGCAGCACAGATACGCAGTATTTT

J: TRBJ2-3
length: 16
D: NA
size: NA
V: TRBV28
CDR3: CASSGGRRITTDTQYF
DNA: TGTGCCTCATCAGGAGGCCGGAGGATCACGACAGATACGCAGTATTTT

J: TRBJ2-3
length: 15
D: NA
size: NA
V: TRBV25-1
CDR3: CASSDFRESSDTQYF
DNA: TGTGCCAGCAGTGACTTCCGGGAGTCGTCAGATACGCAGTATTTT

J: TRBJ2-7
length: 13
D: NA
size: NA
V: TRBV11-2
CDR3: CASSRTGTPQQYF
DNA: TGTGCCAGCAGCAGAACCGGGACCCCTCAGCAGTACTTC

J: TRBJ2-6
length: 15
D: NA
size: NA
V: TRBV6-6
CDR3: CATGSTSSGANVLTF
DNA: TGTGCCACTGGCAGTACTAGCTCTGGGGCCAACGTCCTGACTTTC

J: TRBJ2-1
length: 10
D: NA
size: once
V: TRBV5-8
CDR3: CASRGPEQFF
DNA: TGTGCCAGCCGGGGTCCGGAGCAGTTCTTC

J: TRBJ2-1
length: 15
D: NA
size: NA
V: TRBV10-1
CDR3: CASSDGGMAYNEQFF
DNA: TGCGCCAGCAGTGACGGCGGGATGGCCTACAATGAGCAGTTCTTC

J: TRBJ2-5
length: 11
D: NA
size: NA
V: TRBV20-1
CDR3: CSAPPGETQYF
DNA: TGCAGTGCTCCCCCAGGGGAGACCCAGTACTTC

J: TRBJ2-4
length: 17
D: TRBD2
size: NA
V: TRBV5-1
CDR3: CASSRGVAGEWKNIQYF
DNA: TGCGCCAGCAGCCGTGGAGTAGCGGGAGAATGGAAAAACATTCAGTACTTC

J: TRBJ2-1
length: 15
D: TRBD2
size: NA
V: TRBV6-5
CDR3: CASSSGASGRNEQFF
DNA: TGTGCCAGCAGTTCTGGGGCTAGCGGGAGGAATGAGCAGTTCTTC